Listed here is a single T cell receptor (beta chain). The antigen is not known. This record comes from a study of T cells after yellow fever vaccination. Across the study: SMART-Seq v4 Ultra Low Input handled preparation of low-cell-number fractions.

TCRdb processed the 5' RACE reads anew with MiXCR; each CDR3 protein has one entry. There are around 250,000 distinct CDR3 sequences in the sample; 6.5% to 8.5% occur only once, and about 0.85% lies in the top ten. Per germline, CDR1 MNHEY and CDR2 SVGEGT. The CDR3 length is 12 residues. V lost 4 bases to trimming and J lost 5 bases, with 8 bases between them. Study-level points and caveats: The secondary response was weaker, and its peak arrived faster, on day 5 versus 15.

The sample in question was CD4+ T cells sorted from PBMCs, obtained 15 days after the yellow fever booster vaccination. V and J are TRBV6-2 or TRBV6-3 and TRBJ2-5; possible D gene TRBD2, 5 bases. The TCR was taken from a man aged 25-40 years who received the YFV17D yellow fever vaccine. CDR3 protein: CASSLEVETQYF. CDR3 nucleotide sequence: TGTGCCAGCAGTTTGGAGGTGGAGACCCAGTACTTC.